This T cell receptor beta chain comes out of a study of blood T cell repertoires in COVID-19. Across the study: Some COVID-19 samples were acute and others convalescent; all came from the United States, Italy and Spain. Nucleic acid was either cDNA or gDNA, and it came from T cells, B-cell-depleted T cells, or PBMCs.

In the original processing: How many nucleated cells were present was estimated from reference gene primer amplification. The repertoire was sequenced with immunoSEQ multiplex PCR; TCRdb's copy has only in-frame clones and lacks some. V and J calls and clone size are copied from that table; D and trimming were computed from the DNA. Here the sample spans 110,000 to 150,000 clones, approximately 85% being singletons. The TCR was taken from a man between 65 and 85 years old with acute or convalescent COVID-19. The sequenced sample was peripheral blood.

In DNA, the CDR3 is TGTGCCAGCAGTGGACAGGGGGCGACTGAAGCTTTCTTT. It specifies CASSGQGATEAFF. The chain combines TRBV7-9 with TRBJ1-1; 11 positions agree with TRBD1. CDR3 length: 13 amino acids. V trimming: 6 bases; J trimming: 5 bases; junction bases outside the gene matches: 2. Germline CDR1 SEHNR, CDR2 FQNEAQ (reference sequence).